This T cell receptor (beta chain) was found in a study of cytomegalovirus exposure and HLA in healthy donors. Study-level points and caveats: A later analysis associated 15,000 to 20,000 TCR beta sequences with HLA alleles at a 0.05 false discovery rate.

On this clone itself: Its cognate antigen is unknown.

CDR1 is MDHEN, CDR2 SYDVKM, per germline. The CDR3 spans 14 residues. Trimming cost V 6 bases and J 3 bases, with 15 bases left between them. PCR involved 60 Vbeta and 13 Jbeta primers. Only in-frame clones appear in the TCRdb table, and some are missing; sequencing was by immunoSEQ multiplex PCR. The table records around 180,000 clones, 84% of them present only once. This chain uses TRBV28 with TRBJ2-7; TRBD1 is a possible D gene (6 bases). The sample taken for sequencing was PBMCs. The sequence was collected from a boy between 10 and 17 years old in good health and CMV-seronegative. In nucleotides, the CDR3 is TGTGCCAGCAGACCCCCCGGGACACTCTACGAGCAGTACTTC. It codes for CASRPPGTLYEQYF.